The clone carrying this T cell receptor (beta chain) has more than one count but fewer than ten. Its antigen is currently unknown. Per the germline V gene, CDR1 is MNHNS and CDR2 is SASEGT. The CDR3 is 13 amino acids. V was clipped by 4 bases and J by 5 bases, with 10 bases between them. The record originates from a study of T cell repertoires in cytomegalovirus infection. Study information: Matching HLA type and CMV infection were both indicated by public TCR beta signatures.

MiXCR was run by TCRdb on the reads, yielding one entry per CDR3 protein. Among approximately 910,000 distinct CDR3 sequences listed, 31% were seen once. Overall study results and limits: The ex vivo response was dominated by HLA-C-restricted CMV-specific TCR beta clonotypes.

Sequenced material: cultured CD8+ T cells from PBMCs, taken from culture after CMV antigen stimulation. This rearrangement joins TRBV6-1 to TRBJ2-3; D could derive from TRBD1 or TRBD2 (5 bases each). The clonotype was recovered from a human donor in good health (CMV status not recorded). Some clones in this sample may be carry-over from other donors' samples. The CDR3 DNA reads TGTGCCAGCAGTGTCGGGGCGGAAGATACGCAGTATTTT. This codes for CASSVGAEDTQYF.